A single sample gave rise to the 25 T cell receptor beta chains below, sequenced in a study of monozygotic twins with inflammatory bowel disease. TCRdb reanalyzed the 5' RACE reads, giving one entry per CDR3 protein sequence and no DNA. The table lists about 200,000 distinct CDR3 sequences, with 7.5% to 8% in the top ten. The sequencing input was blood. Receptors were obtained from a human donor with ulcerative colitis or Crohn's disease, or a healthy co-twin of an affected twin (not recorded which).

V gene TRBV28 combines with J gene TRBJ1-1. CDR1 is MDHEN and CDR2 is SYDVKM in the germline V gene. The CDR3 has 15 residues. This CDR3 is CASSLTAWENTEAFF.

The chain uses TRBV7-8 and TRBJ2-7; TCRdb outputs TRBD1, but without DNA this stays unchecked. The CDR3 has 16 residues. Germline values: CDR1 SGHVS, CDR2 FQNEAQ. This chain's CDR3 is CASRRGAGKGSYEQYF.

The chain is built from TRBV5-1 and TRBJ2-7; lacking DNA, the TRBD2 call made by TCRdb goes unchecked. This CDR3 contains 19 residues. CDR1 is SGHRS, CDR2 YFSETQ, per germline. CDR3 region: CASSLGTSFAAKTTYEQYF.

The chain is built from TRBV6-1 and TRBJ1-2; TCRdb selects TRBD1, and the lack of DNA leaves this call unchecked. This CDR3 spans 16 amino acids. Germline V CDR1 and CDR2: MNHNS, SASEGT. CDR3 sequence: CASSRNTQPREDGYTF.

V gene TRBV30 combines with J gene TRBJ1-6; checking the TCRdb D call of TRBD1 is not possible without DNA. This CDR3 comprises 13 residues. Germline V gene lookup returns CDR1 GTSNPN and CDR2 SVGIG (reference sequence). The CDR3: CAWRTGGYSPLHF. The entire variable domain, with the rest obtained from reference TRBV30 and TRBJ1-6, is as follows: SQTIHQWPATLVQPVGSPLSLECTVEGTSNPNLYWYRQAAGRGLQLLFYSVGIGQISSEVPQNLSASRPQDRQFILSSKKLLLSDSGFYLCAWRTGGYSPLHFGNGTRLTVT.

The chain joins TRBV7-8 to TRBJ2-5; TCRdb's D gene call, TRBD1, goes unchecked for lack of DNA. CDR1 and CDR2 (germline): SGHVS, FQNEAQ. The CDR3 sequence is 14 residues long. The CDR3 here is CASSRSGQQETQYF.

The chain uses TRBV7-2 and TRBJ2-5; the D gene TCRdb calls, TRBD2, cannot be checked with no DNA. The CDR3 spans 16 residues. Germline V gene lookup returns CDR1 SGHTA and CDR2 FQGNSA. This chain's CDR3 is CASTSGGHGYQETQYF.

The rearrangement joins TRBV5-1 to TRBJ2-1. The CDR3 spans 13 residues. CDR1 and CDR2 (germline): SGHRS, YFSETQ. This CDR3 reads CASSLDPYNEQFF. The full variable domain, in which reference TRBV5-1 and TRBJ2-1 provide the parts outside the CDR3, is KAGVTQTPRYLIKTRGQQVTLSCSPISGHRSVSWYQQTPGQGLQFLFEYFSETQRNKGNFPGRFSGRQFSNSRSEMNVSTLELGDSALYLCASSLDPYNEQFFGPGTRLTVL.

The chain carries TRBV20-1 and TRBJ2-1. CDR3 length equals 15 residues. The V gene's germline CDR1 is DFQATT and CDR2 SNEGSKA (reference sequence). The CDR3: CSAPFGLSIHNEQFF.

The chain employs TRBV12-3 or TRBV12-4 and TRBJ1-5. The CDR3 is made up of 12 amino acids. The chain's CDR3 is CASSRGGQPQHF.

The chain combines TRBV4-1 with TRBJ1-2. This CDR3 comprises 13 residues. Germline lookup yields CDR1 MGHRA and CDR2 YSYEKL. CDR3 in amino acids: CASSQGLGDGYTF.

The chain combines TRBV7-3 with TRBJ2-1; TCRdb names TRBD1, which stays unverified in the absence of DNA. Germline V gene sequence: CDR1 SGHTA, CDR2 FQGTGA. The CDR3 runs 13 residues. The CDR3 sequence: CASSRDRYNEQFF. The full variable domain, with the rest looked up from reference TRBV7-3 and TRBJ2-1, is GAGVSQTPSNKVTEKGKYVELRCDPISGHTALYWYRQSLGQGPEFLIYFQGTGAADDSGLPNDRFFAVRPEGSVSTLKIQRTERGDSAVYLCASSRDRYNEQFFGPGTRLTVL.

The CDR3 loop reads CASSPTRQAANYGYTF. This chain links TRBV7-2 with TRBJ1-2; TCRdb selects TRBD1, and the lack of DNA leaves this call unchecked. The germline V gene has CDR1 SGHTA and CDR2 FQGNSA. The CDR3 consists of 16 residues.

The chain has TRBV5-1 and TRBJ1-1; with no DNA, the TCRdb D assignment of TRBD1 cannot be verified. CDR3 length: 16 amino acids. The germline V gene has CDR1 SGHRS and CDR2 YFSETQ. CDR3 protein: CASSAFSGTVNTEAFF.

The chain is built from TRBV20-1 and TRBJ2-1; the TCRdb call, TRBD2, lacks DNA for checking. The CDR3 has 16 residues. The germline V gene encodes CDR1 DFQATT and CDR2 SNEGSKA (reference sequence). CDR3: CSARDEGLAGPNEQFF.

The rearrangement uses TRBV14 and TRBJ2-5; TCRdb proposes TRBD2, but this gene call is untestable without DNA. There are 18 residues in the CDR3. Germline V gene lookup returns CDR1 SGHDN and CDR2 FVKESK. The CDR3 is CASSQDRGTSGRGETQYF.

V gene TRBV6-1 combines with J gene TRBJ2-1; TCRdb designates TRBD2, a call that cannot be tested without DNA. The CDR3 covers 12 residues. Germline values: CDR1 MNHNS, CDR2 SASEGT. The CDR3 loop is CASSASGGPRVF.

The V and J genes are TRBV5-1 and TRBJ1-1. The CDR3 extends over 16 amino acids. CDR1 and CDR2 (germline): SGHRS, YFSETQ. This CDR3 reads CASSLAGLDANTEAFF.

The gene calls are TRBV27 and TRBJ2-7; the TRBD1 assignment by TCRdb is unverifiable without DNA. The CDR3 has 15 residues. Germline values: CDR1 MNHEY, CDR2 SMNVEV (reference sequence). The CDR3 sequence: CASRSDRDRVYEQYF.

The chain combines TRBV4-1 with TRBJ1-6; TCRdb designates TRBD1, a call that cannot be tested without DNA. The germline V gene has CDR1 MGHRA and CDR2 YSYEKL. The CDR3 length is 13 residues. CDR3: CASSQEGLSPLHF.

The chain combines TRBV15 with TRBJ2-5; TCRdb indicates TRBD2, and absent DNA this call remains unverified. CDR1 is LNHNV, CDR2 YYDKDF, per germline (reference sequence). The CDR3 spans 13 residues. The CDR3 reads CASRLARQETQYF.

The chain combines TRBV2 with TRBJ1-1; TCRdb returns TRBD1, unconfirmable since there is no DNA. This CDR3 spans 14 amino acids. Germline V gives CDR1 SNHLY, CDR2 FYNNEI. CDR3 sequence reads: CASSEWTGGTEAFF.

The chain has TRBV6-5 and TRBJ2-1. CDR3 length equals 16 residues. CDR1 and CDR2 (germline): MNHEY, SVGAGI. The CDR3 sequence: CASSYETVSSYNEQFF.

The gene calls are TRBV6-5 and TRBJ2-2; TCRdb outputs TRBD2, but without DNA this stays unchecked. Germline CDR1 MNHEY, CDR2 SVGAGI. CDR3 length: 16 amino acids. CDR3 residues: CASSYSGLESTGELFF.

The rearrangement joins TRBV28 to TRBJ1-4; the TCRdb D gene call, TRBD1, has no DNA to confirm it. The CDR3 consists of 16 residues. Germline lookup yields CDR1 MDHEN and CDR2 SYDVKM. The CDR3 loop is CATKGSTLATNEKLFF.